These T cell receptor beta chains were read from a single sample in a study of regulatory T cells in long-lasting Graves disease. TCRdb re-analysed the multiplex PCR reads in MiXCR, keeping a single row per CDR3 protein. The sample records 250,000 or so distinct CDR3 sequences, under 20% being singletons. These same data were also listed under a study on T cells in Graves' hyperthyroidism and ophthalmopathy.

The specimen comprised peripheral blood mononuclear cells (PBMCs), sampled at new diagnosis, from a patient treated with antithyroid drugs. The receptors come from a woman aged 25 to 45 with Graves disease. Each CDR3 is given with its conserved first and last residue. D genes are given only for firm matches. Size values are once, few and many counts, or a class for expanded clones, and some rows have none.

D gene	J gene	V gene	clone size	CDR3 DNA	CDR3 protein
-	TRBJ2-7	TRBV20-1	many	TGCAGTGCTAGAGCGGGGGACGTTTCCTACGAGCAGTACTTC	CSARAGDVSYEQYF
-	TRBJ1-2	TRBV25-1	-	TGTGCCAGCGGGACCTGGAGAGGCTACACCTTC	CASGTWRGYTF
-	TRBJ2-5	TRBV11-3	-	TGTGCCAGCGGGGAGGGGGCGGGTGAGCAGTACTTC	CASGEGAGEQYF
TRBD1	TRBJ2-3	TRBV29-1	many	TGCAGCGTTCCCCAGGGGGACAGGGTAGAATTT	CSVPQGDRVEF
-	TRBJ2-5	TRBV20-1	many	TGCAGTGCTAGCTTACCGGGCTGGGAGACCCAGTACTTC	CSASLPGWETQYF
-	TRBJ1-3	TRBV20-1	many	TGCAGTGCGTACCGCACGGGGGGAAACACCATATATTTT	CSAYRTGGNTIYF
-	TRBJ2-2	TRBV4-1	few	TGCGCCAGCAGCCACGGCAGGGGATTTTCCGGGGAGCTGTTTTTT	CASSHGRGFSGELFF
TRBD2	TRBJ2-1	TRBV11-1	-	TGTGCCAGCAGCCCCGGGACTAGCGGGAGCTATGAGCAGTTCTTC	CASSPGTSGSYEQFF
-	TRBJ1-1	TRBV14	many	TGTGCCAGCAGTTATTACCAGGGGATGAACACTGAAGCTTTCTTT	CASSYYQGMNTEAFF
-	TRBJ2-1	TRBV12-5	many	TGTGCTAGTGGTTTGATTGTAGGGCCCTACAATGAGCAGTTCTTC	CASGLIVGPYNEQFF
TRBD1	TRBJ1-5	TRBV19	many	TGTGCCAGTAATACCCCCCGGACAGGGTGGGGGGGCAATCAGCCCCAGCATTTT	CASNTPRTGWGGNQPQHF
-	TRBJ1-2	TRBV29-1	many	TGCAGCGTTGATGGGTTAAGGGGCTCAGCTAACTATGGCTACACCTTC	CSVDGLRGSANYGYTF
TRBD1	TRBJ1-4	TRBV5-1	many	TGTGCCAGCACCCAGGGGACAGGGGTTGAAAAACTGTTTTTT	CASTQGTGVEKLFF
-	TRBJ2-7	TRBV27	many	TGTGCCAGCCGGGGCGCAGGATACGAGCAGTACTTC	CASRGAGYEQYF
TRBD1	TRBJ1-2	TRBV11-2	many	TGTGCCAGCAGCACGACCTTCCGGACAGGGTTGAATCGGGGCTACACCTTC	CASSTTFRTGLNRGYTF
TRBD1	TRBJ2-7	TRBV4-2	-	TGTGCCAGCAGCTCTGGGACAGGGCGCTACGAGCAGTGCTTC	CASSSGTGRYEQCF
TRBD2	TRBJ2-1	TRBV11-2	many	TGTGCCAGCAGCCGTACTAGCGGGGGGTACAATGAGCAGTTCTTC	CASSRTSGGYNEQFF
-	TRBJ2-7	TRBV6-5	many	TGTGCCAGCAGTTACTCGGAACTTTACGAGCAGTACTTC	CASSYSELYEQYF
-	TRBJ1-1	TRBV6-5	many	TGTGCCAGCAGTTACTCGATTCAGGGGACGGGGAACACTGAAGCTTTCTTT	CASSYSIQGTGNTEAFF
-	TRBJ1-2	TRBV6-2/TRBV6-3	-	TGTGCCAGCAGTGTCCTCTATGGCTACACCTTC	CASSVLYGYTF
-	TRBJ2-3	TRBV3-1	-	TGTGCCAGCAGCCAAGATGACAACCCTTACGACACAGATGCGCAGTATTTT	CASSQDDNPYDTDAQYF
TRBD1	TRBJ1-1	TRBV20-1	many	TGCAGTGCCCCAAGACAGGGTGCTGCTGAAGCTTTCTTT	CSAPRQGAAEAFF
TRBD1	TRBJ2-5	TRBV15	-	TGTGCCACCAGCAGCCCCCGGGACAGGCCTCAAGAGACCCAGTACTTC	CATSSPRDRPQETQYF
-	TRBJ1-2	TRBV7-8	many	TGTGCCAGCAGCTTAGCGGGGGTAGGGGACGGCTACACCTTC	CASSLAGVGDGYTF
TRBD1	TRBJ1-5	TRBV4-1	-	TGCGCCAGCAGCCAAGTAGGGGGCAGGGCGAGGGGACAGCCCCAGCATTTT	CASSQVGGRARGQPQHF
-	TRBJ2-2	TRBV20-1	-	TGCAGTGCAAACAGGGGATCGGACACCGGGGGGCTGTTTTTT	CSANRGSDTGGLFF
-	TRBJ1-1	TRBV12-3/TRBV12-4	many	TGTGCCAGCAGTCCACTATGGGCCTGGGGGGAAGCTTTCTTT	CASSPLWAWGEAFF
-	TRBJ2-5	TRBV5-6	many	TGTGCCAGCAGCTTGTTTGTCGGGGGTTGGGAGACCCAGTACTTC	CASSLFVGGWETQYF
-	TRBJ1-1	TRBV20-1	many	TGCAGTGCTAGATCGGTCAAGGGGGATACTGAAGCTTTCTTT	CSARSVKGDTEAFF
TRBD1	TRBJ1-1	TRBV6-9	many	TGTGCCAGCAGTTACGACAGGGGGCTGGTGAACACTGAAGCTTTCTTT	CASSYDRGLVNTEAFF
TRBD1	TRBJ1-5	TRBV6-1	many	TGTGCCAGCAGCCGGGACAGGGAGGGAAATCAGCCCCAGCATTTT	CASSRDREGNQPQHF
-	TRBJ1-1	TRBV12-3/TRBV12-4	many	TGTGCCAGCAGTTTACAGGTTAAGAACACTGAAGCTTTCTTT	CASSLQVKNTEAFF
-	TRBJ1-2	TRBV9	many	TGTGCCAGCAGCGTAGGAGGGGAGATCTATGGCTACACCTTC	CASSVGGEIYGYTF
TRBD1	TRBJ1-1	TRBV20-1	many	TGCAGTGCCCCCGGGACAGGGCGCAGGGGTGAAGCTTTCTTT	CSAPGTGRRGEAFF
-	TRBJ1-2	TRBV15	many	TGTGCCACCAGCAGAGATCAGACAGGACCTAATGGCTACACCTTC	CATSRDQTGPNGYTF